Listed below are T cell receptor beta chains from one sample, sequenced in a study of T cell changes during pregnancy in multiple sclerosis. Some clones are missing from TCRdb's copy, which holds only in-frame ones; the method was immunoSEQ multiplex PCR. This table holds about 36,000 clones, 93% found once. The input for sequencing was CD4+ T cells from peripheral blood mononuclear cells, taken in the first trimester of pregnancy. The source of these receptors is a female donor with multiple sclerosis, enrolled in a pregnancy study. CDR3s include the opening cysteine and the closing phenylalanine or tryptophan. D genes are given only for firm matches. Clone size is given for some rows only: seen once, a few or many times, or a class if the clone is expanded.

TRBJ2-7 NA NA TRBV4-1 TGCGCCAGCAGCGCGGGACCGTTGGTCTCCTACGAGCAGTACTTC CASSAGPLVSYEQYF
TRBJ1-5 once TRBD1 TRBV5-1 TGCGCCAGCAGCTTGACAGGGGCGCGTGATCAGCCCCAGCATTTT CASSLTGARDQPQHF
TRBJ1-5 NA NA TRBV7-9 TGTGCCAGCAGCCTCGGGGTTGGAGACGGCAATCAGCCCCAGCATTTT CASSLGVGDGNQPQHF
TRBJ2-5 NA NA TRBV6-5 TGTGCCAGCAGCCCAACAGGTGGAATTGAGACCCAGTACTTC CASSPTGGIETQYF
TRBJ2-7 NA TRBD1 TRBV5-1 TGCGCCAGCAGCTTGAACCGGGACAGGACCTACGAGCAGTACTTC CASSLNRDRTYEQYF
TRBJ1-6 NA TRBD1 TRBV5-1 TGCGCCAGCAGCTTGGGGACAGGGGCAAATAATTCACCCCTCCACTTT CASSLGTGANNSPLHF
TRBJ2-5 NA NA TRBV7-8 TGTGCCAGCAGCTTGGGGGGTCCAGGGACCTACTTC CASSLGGPGTYF
TRBJ2-7 NA TRBD1 TRBV2 TGTGCCAGCAGTGAATATAGTGGGACAGGGGCCTACGAGCAGTACTTC CASSEYSGTGAYEQYF
TRBJ1-5 NA NA TRBV19 TGTGCCAGTAGCCGACATCACGGGGGCAATCAGCCCCAGCATTTT CASSRHHGGNQPQHF
TRBJ2-2 NA NA TRBV18 TGTGCCAGCTCACCCCAGTCCGGGGAGCTGTTTTTT CASSPQSGELFF
TRBJ2-5 NA NA TRBV5-4 TGTGCCAGCAGCTTGGCCCCAATGAGGGAGACCCAGTACTTC CASSLAPMRETQYF
TRBJ1-5 few NA TRBV30 TGTGCCTGGAATCAGGGGCCGGGTCAGCCCCAGCATTTT CAWNQGPGQPQHF
TRBJ2-3 NA TRBD2 TRBV5-4 TGTGCCAGCAGCTTGGCCCTGGGACTAGCGGGGGGAAAGGCAGATACGCAGTATTTT CASSLALGLAGGKADTQYF
TRBJ2-3 NA NA TRBV25-1 TGTGCCAGCCTACAGGGTAGCACAGATACGCAGTATTTT CASLQGSTDTQYF
TRBJ1-1 NA NA TRBV7-2 TGTGCCAGCAGCTTAGTGGGGGGATGGGAAATGAACACTGAAGCTTTCTTT CASSLVGGWEMNTEAFF
TRBJ2-7 NA NA TRBV28 TGTGCCAGCGGTTCGATACTCACAGGTTCTAGGTCCGAGCAGTACTTC CASGSILTGSRSEQYF
TRBJ1-2 NA NA TRBV12-5 TGTGCTAGTGGTTCCCCTCCTAGGGGTGGCTACACCTTC CASGSPPRGGYTF
TRBJ1-2 NA TRBD1 TRBV13 TGTGCCAGCAGCTTAGGATATCCGACAGGGGGCTATGGCTACACCTTC CASSLGYPTGGYGYTF
TRBJ2-6 once TRBD1 TRBV27 TGTGCCAGCAGTCTCTACGGGACAGGGGCTGGGGCCAACGTCCTGACTTTC CASSLYGTGAGANVLTF
TRBJ1-1 NA NA TRBV19 TGTGCCAGCAGTCCCTTGGGGGCCAAGAACACTGAAGCTTTCTTT CASSPLGAKNTEAFF
TRBJ2-2 once TRBD2 TRBV28 TGTGCCAGCAGTTCCCCGGGAGGCCGACCCGGGGAGCTGTTTTTT CASSSPGGRPGELFF
TRBJ1-6 NA TRBD1 TRBV4-1 TGCGCCAGCAGGCCTGAGGGGGCCAGGGAGGCACCCCTCCACTTT CASRPEGAREAPLHF
TRBJ1-5 NA NA TRBV30 TGTGCCTGGTCGACCGGGAGGGATCAGCCCCAGCATTTT CAWSTGRDQPQHF
TRBJ2-1 once NA TRBV7-8 TGTGCCAGCAGCTTAGCGCGGGTAAACAATGAGCAGTTCTTC CASSLARVNNEQFF
TRBJ2-1 NA TRBD2 TRBV19 TGTGCCAGTAGTATTACTAGCGAGGCCTACAATGAGCAGTTCTTC CASSITSEAYNEQFF
TRBJ1-2 NA NA TRBV16 TGTGCCAGCAGCCTTATACAGGGCGCCGGTGGCTACACCTTC CASSLIQGAGGYTF
TRBJ1-1 NA NA TRBV5-1 TGCGCCAGCAGCTTGATCAGTTTCGGAGACACTGAAGCTTTCTTT CASSLISFGDTEAFF
TRBJ1-5 NA TRBD1 TRBV18 TGTGCCAGCTCCCAGGAGACAGGGATCCTCAATCAGCCCCAGCATTTT CASSQETGILNQPQHF
TRBJ1-1 once NA TRBV2 TGTGCCAGCAGTGAAGTTAATAAAGGGGCGACTGAAGCTTTCTTT CASSEVNKGATEAFF
TRBJ1-1 NA NA TRBV25-1 TGTGCCAGCAGAGGTAGGGGGTGGACTGAAGCTTTCTTT CASRGRGWTEAFF
TRBJ1-4 NA NA TRBV19 TGTGCCAGTACTAAAATGGAGGTTCCTAATGAAAAACTGTTTTTT CASTKMEVPNEKLFF
TRBJ2-5 NA NA TRBV9 TGTGCCAGCAGCGTAGGCGGCAGGGGATGGCAAGAGACCCAGTACTTC CASSVGGRGWQETQYF
TRBJ1-3 NA NA TRBV19 TGTGCCAGTAGTATAACCGGGAATGGAAACACCATATATTTT CASSITGNGNTIYF
TRBJ1-2 NA NA TRBV28 TGTGCCAGCAGGCCATCTACTAACTATGGCTACACCTTC CASRPSTNYGYTF
TRBJ2-5 once NA TRBV7-7 TGTGCCAGCAGCTTAGGGAGGGGGCGGGAGACCCAGTACTTC CASSLGRGRETQYF
TRBJ1-1 NA NA TRBV19 TGTGCCAGTAGTGCTACAGCGAACACTGAAGCTTTCTTT CASSATANTEAFF
TRBJ1-6 few TRBD1 TRBV7-6 TGTGCCAGCAGCTCGTATCCCCGGGGACAGAGCTATAATTCACCCCTCCACTTT CASSSYPRGQSYNSPLHF
TRBJ1-5 NA TRBD1 TRBV15 TGTGCCACCAGCAAACCCGGGACAGGGGTAAATCAGCCCCAGCATTTT CATSKPGTGVNQPQHF
TRBJ2-7 NA NA TRBV18 TGTGCCAGCTCACCCCAAGCGGCGTCGGCCTACGAGCAGTACTTC CASSPQAASAYEQYF
TRBJ2-1 NA TRBD2 TRBV10-3 TGTGCCAACTCCGGGACTAGCATCGATGAGCAGTTCTTC CANSGTSIDEQFF
TRBJ2-5 once TRBD1 TRBV14 TGTGCCAGCAGCCACCGGGACAGGGAAGAGACCCAGTACTTC CASSHRDREETQYF
TRBJ2-7 NA NA TRBV7-2 TGTGCCAGCAGCTTAGCGGGTAGCGGCGGATACGAGCAGTACTTC CASSLAGSGGYEQYF
TRBJ2-6 NA TRBD1 TRBV6-6 TGTGCCAGCAGTTCCGGACAGGGACGGGCCAACGTCCTGACTTTC CASSSGQGRANVLTF
TRBJ2-5 NA TRBD2 TRBV5-5 TGTGCCAGCAGCCCCCAACTCCTCCTAGCGGGGGGGCCGGAGACCCAGTACTTC CASSPQLLLAGGPETQYF
TRBJ2-5 NA TRBD2 TRBV28 TGTGCCAGCAGTTTATGGAGGGGGACTAGCGGGAGAGAGACCCAGTACTTC CASSLWRGTSGRETQYF
TRBJ2-1 NA TRBD2 TRBV11-2 TGTGCCAGCAGCGTCACACAGACTAGCGGGCTTGAGCAGTTCTTC CASSVTQTSGLEQFF
TRBJ2-7 NA NA TRBV2 TGTGCCAGCAGCGGGCCGCAGGGACTGTCCTACGAGCAGTACTTC CASSGPQGLSYEQYF
TRBJ2-2 NA TRBD1 TRBV19 TGTGCCAGTAGTATCGCAGGGGGATGGGGTAACGGGGAGCTGTTTTTT CASSIAGGWGNGELFF
TRBJ1-1 NA NA TRBV18 TGTGCCAGCTCACAGGGGTCCCCGGGGGACACTGAAGCTTTCTTT CASSQGSPGDTEAFF
TRBJ2-6 NA NA TRBV7-2 TGTGCCAGCAGCTTAGTGCCCGGGGGGCTAGCTGGGGCCAACGTCCTGACTTTC CASSLVPGGLAGANVLTF
TRBJ1-6 NA NA TRBV9 TGTGCCAGCAGCGGAGAGCACCTAAATTCACCCCTCCACTTT CASSGEHLNSPLHF
TRBJ1-1 NA NA TRBV28 TGTGCCAGCAGTTTATTAGGGGACACTGAAGCTTTCTTT CASSLLGDTEAFF
TRBJ1-2 NA NA TRBV28 TGTGCCAGCAGTCCCGCGACACGGAGGTCCTATGGCTACACCTTC CASSPATRRSYGYTF
TRBJ2-7 NA NA TRBV27 TGTGCCAGCAGACCAGCTGCAGGAGGCCCCCACGAGCAGTACTTC CASRPAAGGPHEQYF
TRBJ1-2 NA NA TRBV5-1 TGCGCCAGCAGCTTGGGTGCAGGCGATGGCTACACCTTC CASSLGAGDGYTF
TRBJ1-6 NA TRBD1 TRBV7-3 TGTGCCAGCAGCACCGGGACAGGCCGGAATTCACCCCTCCACTTT CASSTGTGRNSPLHF